This T cell receptor (beta chain) appears in the sequencing data of a study of blood T cell repertoires in COVID-19. Across the study: COVID-19 samples collected from the United States, Italy and Spain covered acute and convalescent phases. The cDNA or gDNA used as material had been derived from T cells, B-cell-depleted T cells, or PBMCs.

After removal of 2 bases from V and 3 bases from J, the junction contained 4 bases not matched to a gene. Per the germline V gene, CDR1 is SGHKS and CDR2 is YYEKEE (reference sequence). This CDR3 has 15 amino acids. How the authors handled the data: It was from reference gene primer amplification that nucleated cell counts were estimated. Data came from immunoSEQ multiplex PCR; TCRdb stores just in-frame clones and leaves some out. Clone size and V and J calls were adopted from that table, with D and trimming inferred from the DNA. The table lists about 100,000 clones, roughly 87% of them singletons.

This TCR came from a young man in a cohort sampled during active COVID-19. The chain recombines TRBV5-5 with TRBJ2-3; 9 positions agree with TRBD2. Sequencing input: peripheral blood. CDR3 bases: TGTGCCAGCAGCTTACTTAGCGGGGGAACAGATACGCAGTATTTT. The encoded protein is CASSLLSGGTDTQYF.